Below are 16 T cell receptor beta chains sequenced from a single sample in a study of CD8+CD57+ T cells in acquired aplastic anemia. Only patients with CD8+CD57+ cell expansion on flow cytometry were chosen for sequencing. The study profiled TCR beta VDJ and CDR3 using genomic DNA as template. A single record per CDR3 protein comes from TCRdb applying MiXCR to the reads. The repertoire holds a few hundred thousand distinct CDR3 sequences, with approximately 57% as singletons. The specimen sequenced was sorted CD4+, CD8+, or CD8+CD57+ T cells (not recorded which) from PBMCs. These receptor sequences come from a human donor with aplastic anemia.

This sequence joins TRBV20-1 and TRBJ2-3; 10 nucleotides agree with TRBD2. J was trimmed by 4 bases and V by 6 bases; bases with no gene match: 4. Germline V lookup: CDR1 DFQATT, CDR2 SNEGSKA (reference sequence). CDR3 size: 13 residues. The CDR3 DNA reads TGCAGTGCGGGCGGACTAGCGGCAGATACGCAGTATTTT. The encoded protein is CSAGGLAADTQYF.

About this clonotype itself: A junction end diverges from the germline sequence, so it may reflect a read error. J is TRBJ2-7 and V is TRBV7-7; perhaps D is TRBD1 or TRBD2 (5 bases each). Germline CDR1 reads SSHAT; CDR2 reads FNYEAQ (reference sequence). The CDR3 length is 13 residues. CDR3 amino acids: CASSLEEGQRQYF. CDR3 DNA: TGTGCTAGCAGCTTAGAAGAGGGGCAACGCCAGTACTTC.

This clonotype has ten or more counts. V and J are TRBV30 and TRBJ1-6, with D possibly matching TRBD1 (6 bases). CDR1 is GTSNPN, CDR2 SVGIG, per germline (reference sequence). V was trimmed by 7 bases and J by 7 bases, leaving 14 bases between them. The CDR3 totals 13 residues. The CDR3 here is CAFRDTLNSPLHF. The CDR3, as DNA: TGTGCCTTCCGGGACACCCTCAATTCACCCCTCCACTTT. Supplemented by reference TRBV30 and TRBJ1-6, the full variable domain reads SQTIHQWPATLVQPVGSPLSLECTVEGTSNPNLYWYRQAAGRGLQLLFYSVGIGQISSEVPQNLSASRPQDRQFILSSKKLLLSDSGFYLCAFRDTLNSPLHFGNGTRLTVT.

This clonotype was counted many times. V and J are TRBV7-9 and TRBJ1-6, with D perhaps TRBD1 (5 bases). Germline CDR1 and CDR2: SEHNR and FQNEAQ (reference sequence). The CDR3 contains 14 residues. V was clipped by 5 bases and J by 10 bases, with 15 bases between them. The CDR3 nucleotides read TGTGCCAGCAGCCGGGGGGGGGGGACCTCACCCCTCCACTTT. Amino acids: CASSRGGGTSPLHF.

The gene calls are TRBV10-3 and TRBJ2-5; D remains ambiguous. Trimming stripped 0 bases from V and 4 bases from J, with 6 bases between. The germline V gene encodes CDR1 ENHRY and CDR2 SYGVKD. The CDR3 loop spans 13 amino acids. The CDR3 loop is CAISESVLETQYF. The CDR3 DNA reads as TGTGCCATCAGTGAGTCAGTCTTAGAGACCCAGTACTTC.

The CDR3 DNA reads as TGTGCCAGCAGTGACTTCCCAAGGGATGAGACCCAGTACTTC. It is translated as CASSDFPRDETQYF. J is TRBJ2-5 and V is TRBV2, with D unclear. Trimming removed 3 bases from V and 5 bases from J, with 13 bases in between. The germline gives CDR1 SNHLY, CDR2 FYNNEI. This CDR3 comprises 14 residues.

This chain uses TRBV20-1 with TRBJ2-3; possibly TRBD1 or TRBD2 for D (5 bases each). Trimming pared 3 bases from V and 2 bases from J, leaving 12 bases between. CDR3 length: 14 amino acids. Germline V gives CDR1 DFQATT, CDR2 SNEGSKA (reference sequence). DNA of the CDR3: TGCAGTGCTAGCCCAGGGACCTTCACAGATACGCAGTATTTT. It specifies CSASPGTFTDTQYF.

This rearrangement joins TRBV7-3 to TRBJ2-5, with no clear D. This CDR3 region has 14 residues. Per the germline V gene, CDR1 is SGHTA and CDR2 is FQGTGA. V lost 4 bases and J 0 bases, leaving 9 bases between the germline ends. The CDR3 nucleotides are TGTGCCAGCAGCTCCCGATCCTACCAAGAGACCCAGTACTTC. Translating gives CASSSRSYQETQYF. The full variable domain, with the rest looked up from reference TRBV7-3 and TRBJ2-5, is GAGVSQTPSNKVTEKGKYVELRCDPISGHTALYWYRQSLGQGPEFLIYFQGTGAADDSGLPNDRFFAVRPEGSVSTLKIQRTERGDSAVYLCASSSRSYQETQYFGPGTRLLVL.

Regarding this clonotype: In this CDR3 the conserved last residue, phenylalanine or tryptophan, is missing, so a read error is likely. This chain connects TRBV15 to TRBJ1-4, with a tentative D call TRBD1 (5 bases). The CDR3 runs to 16 residues. V lost 1 base and J lost 3, with 12 bases in between. Germline lookup yields CDR1 LNHNV and CDR2 YYDKDF (reference sequence). As DNA, the CDR3 is TGTGCCACCAGCAGAGTGAGGGGCTGGGCTAATGAAAAACTGTTTTCT. This codes for CATSRVRGWANEKLFS.

The rearrangement uses TRBV10-2 and TRBJ2-7; D ambiguous. Germline assignment: CDR1 WSHSY and CDR2 SAAADI. CDR3 length equals 15 residues. V was clipped by 6 bases and J by 0 bases, with 15 bases between them. Here the CDR3 DNA reads TGCGCCAGCAGCTCGGGTGGCTATGGCTCCTACGAGCAGTACTTC. Translated: CASSSGGYGSYEQYF.

This clonotype occurred a few times. The V call is TRBV29-1, the J call TRBJ2-3; tentative D call: TRBD2 (5 bases). Germline assignment: CDR1 SQVTM and CDR2 ANQGSEA. CDR3 length: 14 residues. With 7 bases removed from V and 2 bases from J, the gap between germline ends came to 16 bases. For the CDR3, the DNA is TGCAGCGGGACGGAACTAGGATTCACAGATACGCAGTATTTT. Protein product: CSGTELGFTDTQYF.

The V and J genes are TRBV20-1 and TRBJ2-3; 8 bases agree with TRBD2. V dropped 0 bases and J dropped 3; count of bases not matched to a gene: 5. This CDR3 has 15 amino acids. Germline V gene sequence: CDR1 DFQATT, CDR2 SNEGSKA (reference sequence). Written as DNA, the CDR3 is TGCAGTGCTAGAGAGAAAGCGGGAGCAACAGATACGCAGTATTTT. Protein sequence: CSAREKAGATDTQYF.

The chain links TRBV7-9 to TRBJ2-5; D ambiguous. The V end was cut by 1 base, the J end by 5 bases, with 5 bases between. Germline V gene lookup returns CDR1 SEHNR and CDR2 FQNEAQ (reference sequence). The CDR3 loop spans 12 amino acids. The CDR3 DNA follows: TGTGCCAGCAGCTTAGTCGATGAGACCCAGTACTTC. Its protein product is CASSLVDETQYF.

This clonotype was found many times. The chain is built from TRBV5-1 and TRBJ1-6; 7 bases map to TRBD1. The V and J ends lost 4 bases and 6 bases, in that order; junction bases with no gene match: 10. The CDR3 covers 16 residues. Germline-derived CDR1 and CDR2 are SGHRS and YFSETQ. The DNA of the CDR3 is TGCGCCAGCAGCCTAGCGGGACAGACACTTAATTCACCCCTCCACTTT. Protein product: CASSLAGQTLNSPLHF.

V usage is TRBV29-1 and J usage is TRBJ1-2; D gene ambiguous. Trimming stripped 5 bases from V and 2 bases from J, with 12 bases between. CDR1 is SQVTM, CDR2 ANQGSEA, per germline. This CDR3 comprises 13 residues. CDR3 region: CSVRGRENYGYTF. CDR3 DNA sequence: TGCAGCGTTCGAGGCCGGGAGAACTATGGCTACACCTTC.

This clonotype was recorded at least ten times. The chain uses TRBV10-3 and TRBJ1-2; D is unresolved. Germline V gene data show CDR1 as ENHRY and CDR2 as SYGVKD. CDR3 length: 13 amino acids. The V gene lost 6 bases and the J gene lost 5 bases, with 13 bases spanning the gap. Here the CDR3 reads CAISQEGSYGYTF. In nucleotides, the CDR3 is TGTGCCATCAGCCAGGAGGGATCGTATGGCTACACCTTC.